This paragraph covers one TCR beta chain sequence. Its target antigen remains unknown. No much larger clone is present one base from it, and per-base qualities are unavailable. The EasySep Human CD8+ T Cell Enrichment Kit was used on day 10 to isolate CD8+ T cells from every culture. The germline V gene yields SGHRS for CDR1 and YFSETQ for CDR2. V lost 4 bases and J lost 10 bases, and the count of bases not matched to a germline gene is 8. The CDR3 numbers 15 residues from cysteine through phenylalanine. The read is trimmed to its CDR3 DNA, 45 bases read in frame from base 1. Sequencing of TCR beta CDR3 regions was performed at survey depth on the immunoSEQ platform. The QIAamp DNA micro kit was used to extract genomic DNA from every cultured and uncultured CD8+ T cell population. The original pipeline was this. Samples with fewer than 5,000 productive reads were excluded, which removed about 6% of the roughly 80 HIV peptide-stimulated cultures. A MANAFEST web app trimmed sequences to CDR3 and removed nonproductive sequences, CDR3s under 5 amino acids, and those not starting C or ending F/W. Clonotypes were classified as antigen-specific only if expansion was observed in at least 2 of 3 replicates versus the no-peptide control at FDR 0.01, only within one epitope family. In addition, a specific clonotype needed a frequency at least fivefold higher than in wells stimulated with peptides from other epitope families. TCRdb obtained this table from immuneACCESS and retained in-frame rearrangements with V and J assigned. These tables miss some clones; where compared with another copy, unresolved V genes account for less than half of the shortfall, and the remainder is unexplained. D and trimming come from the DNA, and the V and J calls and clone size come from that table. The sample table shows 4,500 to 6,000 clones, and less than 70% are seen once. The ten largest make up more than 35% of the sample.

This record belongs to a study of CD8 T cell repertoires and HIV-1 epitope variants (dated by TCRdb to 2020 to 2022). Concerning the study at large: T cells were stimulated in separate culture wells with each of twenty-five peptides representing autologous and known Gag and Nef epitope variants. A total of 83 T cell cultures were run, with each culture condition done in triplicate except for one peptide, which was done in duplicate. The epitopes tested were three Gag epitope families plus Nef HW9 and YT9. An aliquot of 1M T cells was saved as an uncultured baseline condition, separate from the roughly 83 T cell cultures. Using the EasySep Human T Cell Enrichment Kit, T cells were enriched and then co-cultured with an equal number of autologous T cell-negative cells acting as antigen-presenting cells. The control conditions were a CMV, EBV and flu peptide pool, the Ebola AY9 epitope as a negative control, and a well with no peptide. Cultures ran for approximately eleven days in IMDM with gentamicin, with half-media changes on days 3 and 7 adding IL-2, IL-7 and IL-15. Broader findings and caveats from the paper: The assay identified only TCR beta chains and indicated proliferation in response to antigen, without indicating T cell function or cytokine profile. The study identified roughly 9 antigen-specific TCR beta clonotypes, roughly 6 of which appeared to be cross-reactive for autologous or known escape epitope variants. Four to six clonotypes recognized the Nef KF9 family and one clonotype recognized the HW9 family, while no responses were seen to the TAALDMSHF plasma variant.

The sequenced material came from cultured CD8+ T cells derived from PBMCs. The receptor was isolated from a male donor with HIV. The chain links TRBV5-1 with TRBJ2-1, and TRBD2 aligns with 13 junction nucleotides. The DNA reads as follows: TGCGCCAGCAGCCCGAGGACTAGCGGGGGTTACGAGCAGTTCTTC. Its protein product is CASSPRTSGGYEQFF.